One and the same sample provided the 3 T cell receptor beta chains below, sequenced in a study of shared clonotypes between healthy human individuals. Clones were sequenced by immunoSEQ multiplex PCR, and TCRdb holds only the in-frame ones, with some missing. The table has approximately 2,000,000 clones, just under 95% seen once; the top ten hold 0.3% to 0.4%. The sequencing input was naive CD4+ T cells from PBMCs. The subset is: CD45RA+ positively selected. The receptors come from a man between 18 and 35 years old in good health. Some clones in this sample may be carry-over from other donors' samples.

The sample holds one count of this clone. The same CDR3 also results from other DNA sequences found in this sample. The V call is TRBV6-5, the J call TRBJ2-7; the match to TRBD2 covers 11 bases. The germline V gene encodes CDR1 MNHEY and CDR2 SVGAGI. V lost 5 bases and J lost 3; bases outside the gene matches: 6. The CDR3 consists of 15 residues. The CDR3 DNA follows: TGTGCCAGCAGTCGCACTAGCGGGAGTGGCTACGAGCAGTACTTC. Protein product: CASSRTSGSGYEQYF.

For this clone: The sample has other DNA sequences that encode this CDR3 too. The chain links TRBV28 to TRBJ1-1; D may be TRBD1 (5 bases). Germline V gives CDR1 MDHEN, CDR2 SYDVKM. The CDR3 covers 14 residues. V lost 3 bases, J lost 1 base, and 9 bases lay in between. The DNA of the CDR3 is TGTGCCAGCAGTTTCGGGGGATCGAACACTGAAGCTTTCTTT. Translated, it gives CASSFGGSNTEAFF.

The CDR3 protein is CASSLGEGPEAFF. The CDR3 DNA reads as TGCGCCAGCAGCTTGGGGGAGGGCCCTGAAGCTTTCTTT. The chain joins TRBV5-1 to TRBJ1-1; D gene ambiguous. Germline V CDR1 and CDR2: SGHRS, YFSETQ. This CDR3 has 13 residues. V was cut by 0 bases and J by 6 bases, with 9 bases left in between.